These 18 T cell receptor beta chains share one sample of origin, sequenced in a study of shared clonotypes between healthy human individuals. TCRdb keeps only in-frame clones here, not all; method: immunoSEQ multiplex PCR. The table includes some 2,400,000 clones, about 94% detected once. Sequenced material: naive CD4+ T cells sorted from blood. Subset meaning: CD45RA+ positively selected. All receptors come from a man aged 18 to 30 in good health.

The chain is built from TRBV30 and TRBJ2-1; a weak D match, TRBD1 (5 bases). Germline loops: CDR1 GTSNPN, CDR2 SVGIG (reference sequence). The V end lost 0 bases, the J end lost 1 base, and 10 bases lay between the germline ends. The CDR3 covers 15 residues. The chain's CDR3 is CAWSVRKGSYNEQFF. In DNA form, the CDR3 reads TGTGCCTGGAGTGTACGGAAGGGGTCCTACAATGAGCAGTTCTTC.

The chain has TRBV30 and TRBJ2-5; 12 bases match TRBD2. Germline CDR1 reads GTSNPN; CDR2 reads SVGIG (reference sequence). After removal of 4 bases from V and 3 bases from J, the junction contained 6 bases not matched to a gene. The CDR3 spans 15 residues. The CDR3 here is CAWISRTSGEETQYF. The DNA for the CDR3 is TGTGCCTGGATTTCCAGGACTAGCGGGGAAGAGACCCAGTACTTC.

The rearrangement links TRBV7-9 to TRBJ2-2; D is ambiguous. Trimming took off 1 base at V and 9 bases at J, with 6 bases between the two ends. In germline, CDR1 is SEHNR, CDR2 FQNEAQ (reference sequence). There are 12 residues in the CDR3. The chain's CDR3 is CASSLGLRELFF. The CDR3 DNA sequence: TGTGCCAGCAGCTTAGGTCTGAGGGAGCTGTTTTTT.

With respect to this clone: Other DNA sequences in the same sample also yield this CDR3. The chain employs TRBV25-1 and TRBJ2-3; D ambiguous. V was cut by 3 bases and J by 0 bases, with 4 bases left in between. The CDR3 extends over 13 amino acids. Germline values: CDR1 MGHDK, CDR2 SYGVNS. CDR3 in amino acids: CASSDTSTDTQYF. The CDR3 nucleotides are TGTGCCAGCAGTGATACTAGCACAGATACGCAGTATTTT.

The chain uses TRBV19 and TRBJ2-5; 7 nucleotides agree with TRBD2. Germline V gene data show CDR1 as LNHDA and CDR2 as SQIVND (reference sequence). The trim removed 10 bases at V and 5 bases at J, leaving 10 bases unmatched. This CDR3 is built from 13 residues. CDR3 sequence (DNA): TGTGCCACCCCTTGGGAGGGAGGGGAGACCCAGTACTTC. Translation: CATPWEGGETQYF. The variable domain in full, completed from reference TRBV19 and TRBJ2-5, reads DGGITQSPKYLFRKEGQNVTLSCEQNLNHDAMYWYRQDPGQGLRLIYYSQIVNDFQKGDIAEGYSVSREKKESFPLTVTSAQKNPTAFYLCATPWEGGETQYFGPGTRLLVL.

The chain links TRBV6-6 to TRBJ2-7, with D possibly called TRBD1 or TRBD2 (5 bases each). CDR1 MNHNY and CDR2 SVGAGI come from the germline V gene (reference sequence). Trimming cost V 6 bases and J 2 bases, with 20 bases left between them. The CDR3 consists of 16 residues. CDR3: CASSHTPGQRAYEQYF. DNA of the CDR3: TGTGCCAGCAGCCATACTCCAGGGCAGAGGGCCTACGAGCAGTACTTC.

V is TRBV11-2 and J is TRBJ1-6; D not resolved. The CDR3 covers 14 residues. The germline V and J ends were trimmed by 4 bases and 7 bases, with 11 bases remaining between them. Germline V gene lookup returns CDR1 SGHAT and CDR2 FQNNGV. The CDR3 reads CASSSRRENSPLHF. CDR3 in DNA: TGTGCCAGCAGCTCCCGGAGGGAAAATTCACCCCTCCACTTT.

CDR3 in DNA: TGCGCCAGCAGCCAAGATTCCCCAATCCCTCAGCCCCAGCATTTT. This translates into CASSQDSPIPQPQHF. The rearrangement joins TRBV4-1 to TRBJ1-5; no clear D. Germline CDR1 is MGHRA and CDR2 is YSYEKL. The CDR3 contains 15 residues. V lost 0 bases to trimming and J lost 6 bases, with 12 bases between them.

The J gene is TRBJ2-1, the V gene TRBV29-1, with 9 positions matching TRBD2. Germline lookup yields CDR1 SQVTM and CDR2 ANQGSEA. The CDR3 sequence is 13 residues long. Germline trimming cut 4 bases from V and 6 bases from J; bases unmatched to any gene: 4. The CDR3 DNA follows: TGCAGCGTTGGTAGCGGGGGTCGCAATGAGCAGTTCTTC. Protein product: CSVGSGGRNEQFF.

V usage is TRBV11-2 and J usage is TRBJ1-1; D is unresolved. CDR3 length: 14 amino acids. CDR1 and CDR2 (germline): SGHAT, FQNNGV. V dropped 5 bases and J dropped 1 base, with 11 bases sitting between them. As DNA, the CDR3 is TGTGCCAGCAGCCGGACCCGGGCGAACACTGAAGCTTTCTTT. The encoded protein is CASSRTRANTEAFF.

The chain employs TRBV25-1 and TRBJ2-3; 7 nucleotides line up with TRBD1. V shed 7 bases and J 2 bases; nucleotides not matched to a gene: 6. This CDR3 contains 14 residues. The germline gives CDR1 MGHDK, CDR2 SYGVNS. The DNA for the CDR3 is TGTGCCAGCACGAGGGGACAGCCCACAGATACGCAGTATTTT. This codes for CASTRGQPTDTQYF. Supplemented by reference TRBV25-1 and TRBJ2-3, the full variable domain reads EADIYQTPRYLVIGTGKKITLECSQTMGHDKMYWYQQDPGMELHLIHYSYGVNSTEKGDLSSESTVSRIRTEHFPLTLESARPSHTSQYLCASTRGQPTDTQYFGPGTRLTVL.

The chain combines TRBV5-1 with TRBJ2-7; D is unclear. The CDR3 spans 16 residues. With 3 bases removed from V and 0 bases from J, the gap between germline ends came to 16 bases. Germline V gene lookup returns CDR1 SGHRS and CDR2 YFSETQ. CDR3 nucleotide sequence: TGCGCCAGCAGCTCCCGCTCGGCTGATTTCTCCTACGAGCAGTACTTC. As protein: CASSSRSADFSYEQYF.

This clone was counted once. The rearrangement joins TRBV6-5 to TRBJ1-2; D unresolved. Trimming cost V 6 bases and J 6 bases, with 14 bases left between them. The CDR3 length is 13 residues. CDR1 is MNHEY, CDR2 SVGAGI, per germline. CDR3 nucleotides: TGTGCCAGCAGCAGACGGTCGGAGAATGGCTACACCTTC. This sequence encodes CASSRRSENGYTF.

This chain joins TRBV7-2 and TRBJ2-5, with D uncertain. The CDR3 loop spans 12 amino acids. CDR1 is SGHTA, CDR2 FQGNSA, per germline. Trimming took 6 bases from V and 5 from J, leaving 10 bases between them. Written as DNA, the CDR3 is TGTGCCAGCAGTTACCCCCCGGAGACCCAGTACTTC. It specifies CASSYPPETQYF.

This chain connects TRBV6-5 to TRBJ2-1, with D perhaps TRBD2 (6 bases). Trimming removed 5 bases from V and 1 base from J, with 12 bases in between. CDR1 and CDR2 (germline): MNHEY, SVGAGI. CDR3 length: 15 residues. DNA for the CDR3: TGTGCCAGCAGTAGAGGTGCGGGGTCCTACAATGAGCAGTTCTTC. Translation gives CASSRGAGSYNEQFF.

The CDR3 region has the DNA TGTGCCACTACGACAGGGTTTCTTACTAATGAAAAACTGTTTTTT. Its translation: CATTTGFLTNEKLFF. The J gene is TRBJ1-4, the V gene TRBV6-1; 7 bases map to TRBD1. The V gene's germline CDR1 is MNHNS and CDR2 SASEGT. CDR3 size: 15 residues. The V segment lost 10 bases and the J segment 2 bases; nucleotides outside the gene matches: 10.

The chain employs TRBV28 and TRBJ2-5, with 11 bases that match TRBD2. The V gene's germline CDR1 is MDHEN and CDR2 SYDVKM. There are 12 residues in the CDR3. Unmatched junction bases numbered 0, after V lost 8 bases and J lost 4 bases. CDR3 protein: CASGTSGETQYF. DNA for the CDR3: TGTGCCAGCGGGACTAGCGGAGAGACCCAGTACTTC.

Of note for this clone: This same CDR3 is encoded by further DNA sequences in the sample. This sequence joins TRBV10-1 and TRBJ2-7; no definite D call. This CDR3 has 12 amino acids. CDR1 is WNHNN and CDR2 is SYGVQD in the germline V gene (reference sequence). V gave up 3 bases and J gave up 0 bases, with 3 bases separating them. The CDR3 sequence is CASSDSSYEQYF. The CDR3 DNA is TGCGCCAGCAGTGACAGCTCCTACGAGCAGTACTTC.